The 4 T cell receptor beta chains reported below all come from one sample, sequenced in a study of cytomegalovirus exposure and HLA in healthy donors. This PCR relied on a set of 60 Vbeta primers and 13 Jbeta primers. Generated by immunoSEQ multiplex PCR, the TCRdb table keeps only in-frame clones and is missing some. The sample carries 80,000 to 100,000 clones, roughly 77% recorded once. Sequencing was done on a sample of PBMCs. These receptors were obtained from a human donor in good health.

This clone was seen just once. The CDR3 here is CAWRQRSDQPQHF. For the CDR3, the DNA is TGTGCCTGGAGACAAAGGAGCGATCAGCCCCAGCATTTT. V and J are TRBV30 and TRBJ1-5; no clear D gene. Per the germline V gene, CDR1 is GTSNPN and CDR2 is SVGIG (reference sequence). The CDR3 covers 13 residues. The V and J ends lost 3 bases and 5 bases respectively, with 11 bases between them.

The CDR3 loop reads CASSVVGGVEETQYF. Written as DNA, the CDR3 is TGTGCCAGCAGCGTAGTCGGGGGGGTTGAAGAGACCCAGTACTTC. This chain links TRBV9 with TRBJ2-5, with 8 bases lining up with TRBD2. The CDR3 sequence is 15 residues long. Losses at the gene ends were 0 bases for V and 3 bases for J; bases not matched to a gene: 4. Germline CDR1 is SGDLS and CDR2 is YYNGEE.

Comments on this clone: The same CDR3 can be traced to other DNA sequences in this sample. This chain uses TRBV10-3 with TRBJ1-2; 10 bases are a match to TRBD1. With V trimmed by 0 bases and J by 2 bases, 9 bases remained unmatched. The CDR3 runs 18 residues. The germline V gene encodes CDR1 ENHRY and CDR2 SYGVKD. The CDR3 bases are TGTGCCATCAGTGAGTCCTTAAAGGGGACAGGGGAGAACTATGGCTACACCTTC. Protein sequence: CAISESLKGTGENYGYTF.

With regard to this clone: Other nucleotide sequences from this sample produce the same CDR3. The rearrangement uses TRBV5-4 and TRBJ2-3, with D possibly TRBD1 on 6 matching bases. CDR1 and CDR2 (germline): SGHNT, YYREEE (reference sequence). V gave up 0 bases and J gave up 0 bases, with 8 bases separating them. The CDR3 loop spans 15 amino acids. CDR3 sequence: CASSLDQGSTDTQYF. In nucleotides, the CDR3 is TGTGCCAGCAGCTTGGATCAGGGGAGCACAGATACGCAGTATTTT.